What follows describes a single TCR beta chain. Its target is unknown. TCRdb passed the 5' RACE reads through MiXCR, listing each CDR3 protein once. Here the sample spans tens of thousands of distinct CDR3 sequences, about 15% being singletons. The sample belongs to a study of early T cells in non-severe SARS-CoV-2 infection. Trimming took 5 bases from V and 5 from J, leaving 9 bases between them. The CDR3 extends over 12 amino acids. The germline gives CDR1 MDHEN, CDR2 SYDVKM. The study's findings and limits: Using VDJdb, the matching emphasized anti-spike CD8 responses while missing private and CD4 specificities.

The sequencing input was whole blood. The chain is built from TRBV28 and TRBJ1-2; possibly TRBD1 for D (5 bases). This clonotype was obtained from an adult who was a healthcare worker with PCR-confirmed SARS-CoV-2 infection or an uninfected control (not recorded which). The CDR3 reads CASSQDTYGYTF. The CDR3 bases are TGTGCCAGCAGTCAGGACACGTATGGCTACACCTTC.